This T cell receptor beta chain stems from a study of shared clonotypes between healthy human individuals (dated by TCRdb to 2020 to 2022). About the investigation overall: The cohort included three men and a couple of women between 18 and 49 years of age. To increase sequencing depth and limit assay-specific biases, TCR repertoire library preparation and sequencing were carried out by different laboratories using diverse techniques. Between about 0.85 and 9.5 billion PBMCs per donor were obtained by leukapheresis. For each donor, CD4 naive and CD4 memory were each given three plates, CD8 naive was given two plates, and CD8 memory was given one plate. To estimate repertoire size and how much clonotype sharing occurs between individuals, the study deeply sequenced the blood TCR repertoires of several healthy adults.

TCR CDR3 regions were amplified from genomic DNA by multiplex PCR using the deep immunoSEQ assay. Extracted genomic DNA from each cell subset was distributed evenly across all wells of several immunoSEQ 96-well plates, and each plate was treated as a replicate. For sorted subsets, each replicate PCR was loaded with roughly 0.2 ug genomic DNA, equivalent to 30,000 or so T cell genomes. Purified libraries were quantified with a Qubit 3.0 fluorometer, sized on a Bioanalyzer 2100, and re-quantified with the KAPA Library Quantification kit. Every immunoSEQ 96-well plate was sequenced on a separate single-read 150-cycle Illumina NextSeq 550 flow cell. Regarding the original processing steps: Because the immunoSEQ output held only junctional sequences and lacked quality scores, the filtering could not match the filtering applied to full-length reads. To assign V/J genes and CDR3, sequences were annotated using PyIR, a Python wrapper for IgBLAST v1.9, with IMGT germline references. Reads with weak V/J assignments (E-value above 1e-6), missing CDR3, stop codons, out-of-frame junctions, or ambiguous translated residues were removed. V3J clonotypes were defined by identical inferred V gene, J gene, and CDR3 amino acid sequence. To compute the percentage overlap between repertoires, the number of shared unique clonotypes was divided by the size of the smaller repertoire. RTK rarefaction, the Chao1 estimator, and Recon v2.1 estimates of unobserved clonotypes were used to assess repertoire richness. OLGA was used to compute generation probabilities for all TCRbeta clonotypes that the gDNA method yielded from a few donors. TCRdb re-hosts the immuneACCESS table, in-frame sequences only. Its copies lack some clones; in the studies checked, an unresolved V gene accounts for under half of them, and the cause for the rest is not known. That table supplies the V and J calls and clone size; D and trimming were determined from the DNA. The sample records approximately 1,000,000 clones, about 80% of which are singletons. The leading ten clones occupy approximately 0.95% of the sample.

Concerning this clone itself: Its recognized antigen is unknown. Per-nucleotide qualities are absent, and no much larger clonotype sits a single base away.

The study at large found these results: Based on pairwise subsampling, the degree of clonotype sharing among donors was expected to be affected by sequencing depth. Sampling was restricted to blood, and TCR repertoires in tissues likely differ from the TCR repertoires found in blood. Naive subsets generally had larger estimated clonotype richness than memory subsets. Sharing across a few donors was observed for 4.5% to 6.5% of naive CD4, under 4% of naive CD8, 2.3% of memory CD4, and around 0.42% of memory CD8 clonotypes. Compared with non-shared clonotypes, the clonotypes found in all four sorted-subset donors had higher generation probabilities. Rarefaction of sorted-subset datasets indicated incomplete sequencing despite the large sequencing depth. Because the study included a small number of donors, the genetic and exposure-history diversity represented was limited.

The donors were healthy, HIV-negative adults with no recently reported acute infections or vaccinations. Every donor was a Caucasian adult residing in Nashville, Tennessee, USA. CD4+ T cells were enriched by magnetic negative selection; naive cells were then positively selected on CD45RA, and the negative fraction formed the memory subset. Blood was collected by leukapheresis, and PBMCs were isolated by Ficoll-Histopaque density gradient centrifugation and then cryopreserved in liquid nitrogen vapor phase. Analytical flow cytometry was used to check the purity and quantity of each magnetically sorted T cell population. Genomic DNA was isolated from each sorted fraction and quantified by UV absorbance on a Nanodrop 2000c. Taken from the germline V gene, the CDR1 and CDR2 loops are SGDLS and YYNGEE. The V end loses 0 bases and the J end loses 0 bases, and a stretch of 9 bases separates them. Spanning cysteine to phenylalanine, the CDR3 consists of 15 amino acids. Only the CDR3 region is kept as DNA, spanning 45 bases read in frame from base 1.

Sequenced: memory CD4+ T cells from PBMCs. The sample's cell subset or site label is to be understood as: CD45RA-negative fraction. The sequence came from a man aged 18 to 29 in good health. Some clones in this sample may be carry-over from other donors' samples. The chain is made from TRBV9 and TRBJ2-5; no D gene is confidently identified. The DNA sequence reads TGTGCCAGCAGCGTAGGATTTCTGTACCAAGAGACCCAGTACTTC. It is translated as CASSVGFLYQETQYF.